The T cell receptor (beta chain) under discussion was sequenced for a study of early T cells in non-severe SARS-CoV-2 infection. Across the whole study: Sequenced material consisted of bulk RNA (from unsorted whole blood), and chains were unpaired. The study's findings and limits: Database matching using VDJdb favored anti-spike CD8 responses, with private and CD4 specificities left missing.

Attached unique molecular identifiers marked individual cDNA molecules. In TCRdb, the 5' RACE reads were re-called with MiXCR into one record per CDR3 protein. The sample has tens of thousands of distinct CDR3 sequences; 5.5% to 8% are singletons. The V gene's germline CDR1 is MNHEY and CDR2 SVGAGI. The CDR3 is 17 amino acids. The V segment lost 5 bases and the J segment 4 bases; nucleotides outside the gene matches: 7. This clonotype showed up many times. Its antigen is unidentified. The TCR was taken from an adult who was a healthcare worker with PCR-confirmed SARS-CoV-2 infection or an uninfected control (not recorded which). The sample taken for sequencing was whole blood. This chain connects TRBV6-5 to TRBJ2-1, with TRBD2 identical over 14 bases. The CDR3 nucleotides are TGTGCCAGCAGTCAGGGACTAGCGGGAGTAGCTTACAATGAGCAGTTCTTC. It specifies CASSQGLAGVAYNEQFF.